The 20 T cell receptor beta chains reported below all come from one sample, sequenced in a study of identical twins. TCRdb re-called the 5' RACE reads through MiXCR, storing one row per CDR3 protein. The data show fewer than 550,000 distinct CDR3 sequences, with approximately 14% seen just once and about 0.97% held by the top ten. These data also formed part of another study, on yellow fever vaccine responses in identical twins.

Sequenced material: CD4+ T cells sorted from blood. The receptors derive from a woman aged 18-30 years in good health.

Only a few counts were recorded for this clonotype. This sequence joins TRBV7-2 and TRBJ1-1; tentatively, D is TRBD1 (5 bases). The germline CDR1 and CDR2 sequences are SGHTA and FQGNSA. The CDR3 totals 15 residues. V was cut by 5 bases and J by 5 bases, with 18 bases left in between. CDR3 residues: CASSPPRGAGTEAFF. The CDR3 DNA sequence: TGTGCCAGCAGCCCACCTCGCGGGGCGGGAACTGAAGCTTTCTTT.

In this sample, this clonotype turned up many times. CDR3 protein: CSARAEGVRGFYEQYF. CDR3 DNA sequence: TGCAGTGCTAGGGCAGAAGGGGTTAGGGGATTTTACGAGCAGTACTTC. This chain links TRBV20-1 with TRBJ2-7; weak D call: TRBD1 (5 bases). The germline V and J ends were trimmed by 3 bases and 4 bases, with 22 bases remaining between them. This CDR3 is 16 amino acids long. Germline V gene sequence: CDR1 DFQATT, CDR2 SNEGSKA (reference sequence).

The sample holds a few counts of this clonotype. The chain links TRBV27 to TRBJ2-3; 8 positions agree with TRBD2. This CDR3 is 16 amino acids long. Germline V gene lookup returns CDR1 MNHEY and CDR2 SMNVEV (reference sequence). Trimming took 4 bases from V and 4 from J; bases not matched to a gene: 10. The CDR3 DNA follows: TGTGCCAGCAGTTCGGGGGCGGGACTAGATTCAGATACGCAGTATTTT. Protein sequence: CASSSGAGLDSDTQYF.

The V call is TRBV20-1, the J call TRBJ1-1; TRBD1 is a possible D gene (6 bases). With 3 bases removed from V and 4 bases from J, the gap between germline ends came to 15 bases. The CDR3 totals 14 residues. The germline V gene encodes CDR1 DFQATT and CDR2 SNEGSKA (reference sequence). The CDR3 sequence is CSASVGAGVTEAFF. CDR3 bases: TGCAGTGCTAGCGTGGGGGCTGGGGTCACTGAAGCTTTCTTT.

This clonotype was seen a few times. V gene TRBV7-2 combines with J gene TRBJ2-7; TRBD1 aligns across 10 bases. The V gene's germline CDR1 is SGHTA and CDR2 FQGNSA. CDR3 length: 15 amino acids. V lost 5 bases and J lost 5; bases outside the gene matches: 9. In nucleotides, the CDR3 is TGTGCCAGCAGCGTTGCCGGGACAGGGGACCACGAGCAGTACTTC. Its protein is CASSVAGTGDHEQYF.

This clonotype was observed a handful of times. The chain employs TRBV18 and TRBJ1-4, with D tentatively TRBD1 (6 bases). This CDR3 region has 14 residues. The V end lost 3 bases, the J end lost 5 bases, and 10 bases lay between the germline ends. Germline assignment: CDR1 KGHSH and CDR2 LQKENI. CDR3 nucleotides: TGTGCCAGCTCACCCAGGCAGGGGAATGAAAAACTGTTTTTT. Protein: CASSPRQGNEKLFF.

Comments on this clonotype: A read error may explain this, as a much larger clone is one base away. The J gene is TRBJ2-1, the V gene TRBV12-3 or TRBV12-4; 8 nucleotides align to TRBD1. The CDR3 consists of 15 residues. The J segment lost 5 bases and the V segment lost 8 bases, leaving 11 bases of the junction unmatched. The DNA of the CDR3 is TGTGCCAGCGGCCGAGACGGGACAGGTAACAATGAGCAGTTCTTC. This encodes CASGRDGTGNNEQFF.

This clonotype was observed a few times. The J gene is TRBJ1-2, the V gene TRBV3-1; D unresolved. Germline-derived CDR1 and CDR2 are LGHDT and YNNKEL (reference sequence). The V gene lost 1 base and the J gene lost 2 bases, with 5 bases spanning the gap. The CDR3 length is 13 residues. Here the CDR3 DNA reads TGTGCCAGCAGCCAAGTGGGAAACTATGGCTACACCTTC. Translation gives CASSQVGNYGYTF.

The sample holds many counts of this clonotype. In DNA form, the CDR3 reads TGTGCCATCAGCGAGGGGCAGGGCGATGAAAAACTGTTTTTT. This encodes CAISEGQGDEKLFF. The rearrangement links TRBV10-3 to TRBJ1-4, with D perhaps matching TRBD1 (5 bases). Germline CDR1 and CDR2: ENHRY and SYGVKD. The CDR3 length is 14 residues. V was pared by 6 bases and J by 6 bases, with 14 bases between.

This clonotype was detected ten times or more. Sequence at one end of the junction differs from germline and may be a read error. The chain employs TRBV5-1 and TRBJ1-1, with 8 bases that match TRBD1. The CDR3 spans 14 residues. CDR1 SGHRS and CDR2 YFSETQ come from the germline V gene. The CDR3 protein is CASSSGQGNTEAFF. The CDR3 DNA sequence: TGTGCCAGCAGCTCAGGACAGGGAAACACTGAAGCTTTCTTT. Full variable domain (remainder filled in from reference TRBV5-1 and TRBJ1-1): KAGVTQTPRYLIKTRGQQVTLSCSPISGHRSVSWYQQTPGQGLQFLFEYFSETQRNKGNFPGRFSGRQFSNSRSEMNVSTLELGDSALYLCASSSGQGNTEAFFGQGTRLTVV.

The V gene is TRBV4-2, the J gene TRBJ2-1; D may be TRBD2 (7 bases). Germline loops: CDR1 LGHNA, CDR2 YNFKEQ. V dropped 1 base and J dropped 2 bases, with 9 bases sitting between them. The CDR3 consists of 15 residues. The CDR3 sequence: CASSQVGGPYNEQFF. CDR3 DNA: TGTGCCAGCAGCCAAGTCGGGGGGCCCTACAATGAGCAGTTCTTC.

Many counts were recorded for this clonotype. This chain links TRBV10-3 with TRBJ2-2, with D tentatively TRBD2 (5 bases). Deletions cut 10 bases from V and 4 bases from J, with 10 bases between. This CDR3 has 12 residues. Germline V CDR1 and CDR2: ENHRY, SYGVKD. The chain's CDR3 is CATTRITGELFF. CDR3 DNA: TGTGCCACCACTAGAATCACCGGGGAGCTGTTTTTT.

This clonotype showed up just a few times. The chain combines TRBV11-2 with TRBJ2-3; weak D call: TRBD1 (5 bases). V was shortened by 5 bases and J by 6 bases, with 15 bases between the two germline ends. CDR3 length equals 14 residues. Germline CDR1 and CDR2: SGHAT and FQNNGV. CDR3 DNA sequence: TGTGCCAGCAGCCGCTACAGGTTTGAGGATACGCAGTATTTT. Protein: CASSRYRFEDTQYF.

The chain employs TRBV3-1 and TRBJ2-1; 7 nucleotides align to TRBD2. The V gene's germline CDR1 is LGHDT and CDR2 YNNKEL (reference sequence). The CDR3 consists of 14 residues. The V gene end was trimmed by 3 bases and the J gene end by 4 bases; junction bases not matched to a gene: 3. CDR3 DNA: TGTGCCAGCAGCCAGCTAGCGGAATACAATGAGCAGTTCTTC. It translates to CASSQLAEYNEQFF.

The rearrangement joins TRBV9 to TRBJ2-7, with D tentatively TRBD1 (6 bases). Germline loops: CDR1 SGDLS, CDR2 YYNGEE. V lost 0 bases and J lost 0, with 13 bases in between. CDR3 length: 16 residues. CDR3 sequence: CASSVAGGLDSYEQYF. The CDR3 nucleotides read TGTGCCAGCAGCGTAGCTGGGGGCTTGGACTCCTACGAGCAGTACTTC.

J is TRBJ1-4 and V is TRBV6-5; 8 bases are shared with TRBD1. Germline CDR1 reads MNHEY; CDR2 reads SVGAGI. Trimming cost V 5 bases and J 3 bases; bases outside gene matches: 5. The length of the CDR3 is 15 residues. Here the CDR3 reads CASSRWTGSNEKLFF. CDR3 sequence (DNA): TGTGCCAGCAGTCGTTGGACAGGGTCTAATGAAAAACTGTTTTTT.

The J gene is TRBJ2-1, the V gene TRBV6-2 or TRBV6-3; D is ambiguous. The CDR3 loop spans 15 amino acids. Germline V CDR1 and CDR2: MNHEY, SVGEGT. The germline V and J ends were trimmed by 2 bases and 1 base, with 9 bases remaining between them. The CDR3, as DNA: TGTGCCAGCAGTTACGGCGCCAGTTCCTACAATGAGCAGTTCTTC. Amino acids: CASSYGASSYNEQFF.

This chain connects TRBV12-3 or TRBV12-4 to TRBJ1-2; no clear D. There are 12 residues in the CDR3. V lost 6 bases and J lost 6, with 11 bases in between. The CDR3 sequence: CASSRDFDGYTF. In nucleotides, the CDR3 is TGTGCCAGCAGCCGAGATTTCGATGGCTACACCTTC.

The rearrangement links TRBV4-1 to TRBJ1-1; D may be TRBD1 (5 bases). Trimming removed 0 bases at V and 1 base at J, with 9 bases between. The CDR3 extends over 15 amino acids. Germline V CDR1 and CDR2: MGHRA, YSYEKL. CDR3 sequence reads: CASSQEFGGNTEAFF. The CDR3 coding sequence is TGCGCCAGCAGCCAAGAATTTGGGGGGAACACTGAAGCTTTCTTT.

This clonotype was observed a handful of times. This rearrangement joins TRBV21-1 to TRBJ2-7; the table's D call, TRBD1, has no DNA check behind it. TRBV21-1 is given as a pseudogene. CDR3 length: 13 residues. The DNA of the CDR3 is TGTGCCAGCAGCAAGGACAGAGCCTACGAGCAGTACTTC. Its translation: CASSKDRAYEQYF.